The 13 T cell receptor beta chains below come from one sample, sequenced in a study of T cell responses to AZD1222 COVID-19 vaccine. Here immunoSEQ multiplex PCR was the method, and the copy in TCRdb shows in-frame clones only, minus some. The sample has more than 85,000 clones, about 90% seen once. The specimen was peripheral blood, collected on day 0 of AZD1222 vaccination. The receptors originated from an adult in good health.

This rearrangement joins TRBV24-1 to TRBJ2-2; the D call may be TRBD1 or TRBD2 (5 bases each). From germline, CDR1 is KGHDR and CDR2 SFDVKD. V lost 1 base, J lost 2 bases, and 10 bases lay in between. The CDR3 loop spans 16 amino acids. The CDR3 coding sequence is TGTGCCACCAGTGATTTCGGGACCTTTAACACCGGGGAGCTGTTTTTT. Translated, it gives CATSDFGTFNTGELFF.

V is TRBV5-1 and J is TRBJ2-3, with D hard to call. The length of the CDR3 is 15 residues. The V end was cut by 2 bases, the J end by 2 bases, with 12 bases between. Germline lookup yields CDR1 SGHRS and CDR2 YFSETQ. CDR3 DNA sequence: TGCGCCAGCAGCTTCTTTGACTCCCCCACAGATACGCAGTATTTT. As protein: CASSFFDSPTDTQYF.

The DNA for the CDR3 is TGTGCCAGCAGCCAAGGACTAGCGGGAGCTTTTGAGCAGTTCTTC. Translating gives CASSQGLAGAFEQFF. This chain connects TRBV14 to TRBJ2-1, with 12 bases that match TRBD2. Per germline, CDR1 SGHDN and CDR2 FVKESK. Trimming cost V 1 base and J 9 bases; bases outside gene matches: 4. The CDR3 loop spans 15 amino acids.

This clone showed up just once. The chain has TRBV18 and TRBJ2-5, with a weak D call TRBD1 (5 bases). CDR1 and CDR2 (germline): KGHSH, LQKENI. This CDR3 spans 14 amino acids. Deletions cut 1 base from V and 1 base from J, with 7 bases between. The CDR3 sequence is CASSPLTGQETQYF. The DNA of the CDR3 is TGTGCCAGCTCACCACTCACAGGCCAAGAGACCCAGTACTTC.

This rearrangement joins TRBV5-5 to TRBJ2-1; the D gene is possibly TRBD1 (5 bases). Germline V lookup: CDR1 SGHKS, CDR2 YYEKEE (reference sequence). The length of the CDR3 is 19 residues. Trimming removed 1 base at V and 7 bases at J, with 27 bases between. CDR3 nucleotide sequence: TGTGCCAGCAGCTTGTCCGTAGGAACGGCTAGGCCAGGGCAAAATGAGCAGTTCTTC. It encodes CASSLSVGTARPGQNEQFF.

The V and J genes are TRBV24-1 and TRBJ1-4, with TRBD1 identical over 8 bases. The CDR3 is 15 amino acids. Trimming removed 8 bases from V and 3 bases from J; junction bases left unmatched: 7. Germline CDR1 reads KGHDR; CDR2 reads SFDVKD. The CDR3 sequence: CATTLGTGANEKLFF. The CDR3 region has the DNA TGTGCCACCACCCTTGGGACAGGCGCTAATGAAAAACTGTTTTTT.

The chain combines TRBV27 with TRBJ1-5; 7 bases map to TRBD1. Per germline, CDR1 MNHEY and CDR2 SMNVEV (reference sequence). The ends lost 8 bases at V and 0 bases at J; junction bases unmatched: 10. The CDR3 totals 16 residues. The CDR3 reads CASRGLGGHSNQPQHF. DNA of the CDR3: TGTGCCAGCCGGGGCCTAGGGGGCCATAGCAATCAGCCCCAGCATTTT.

The chain employs TRBV20-1 and TRBJ1-2; 7 bases align to TRBD1. The junction had 5 bases not matched to a gene; V was cut back by 3 bases and J by 7 bases. Germline loops: CDR1 DFQATT, CDR2 SNEGSKA (reference sequence). This CDR3 spans 12 amino acids. CDR3 coding DNA: TGCAGTGCTAGTTCCGGGACAGTTGGCTACACCTTC. This translates into CSASSGTVGYTF.

This clone was detected only once. The V gene is TRBV6-1, the J gene TRBJ2-1; 10 nucleotides agree with TRBD1. Trimming at V came to 2 bases and at J to 4 bases, leaving 5 bases not matched to a gene. Germline V gene data show CDR1 as MNHNS and CDR2 as SASEGT. The CDR3 length is 16 residues. The CDR3 is CASSESTGQGYNEQFF. CDR3 nucleotides: TGTGCCAGCAGTGAATCGACGGGACAGGGGTACAATGAGCAGTTCTTC.

V is TRBV24-1 and J is TRBJ1-2; 8 bases line up with TRBD1. Germline CDR1 reads KGHDR; CDR2 reads SFDVKD. With V trimmed by 1 base and J by 4 bases, 16 bases remained unmatched. The CDR3 contains 19 residues. The CDR3 region has the DNA TGTGCCACCAGTGATTTACCCCTCGACAGGGGAGCACCTTCCTATGGCTACACCTTC. Protein sequence: CATSDLPLDRGAPSYGYTF.

This chain joins TRBV5-1 and TRBJ1-3; D uncertain. This CDR3 spans 15 amino acids. Deletions cut 0 bases from V and 1 base from J, with 8 bases between. The germline V gene has CDR1 SGHRS and CDR2 YFSETQ. The CDR3 coding sequence is TGCGCCAGCAGCTTGGACAGCCGATCTGGAAACACCATATATTTT. It yields the protein CASSLDSRSGNTIYF.

The CDR3 nucleotides read TGTGCCATGAAACCCGGACTAGCGGCAGATACGCAGTATTTT. Translated: CAMKPGLAADTQYF. The rearrangement uses TRBV10-3 and TRBJ2-3, with 10 nucleotides matching TRBD2. The junction had 7 bases not matched to a gene; V was cut back by 9 bases and J by 4 bases. CDR3 length: 14 residues. Germline CDR1 and CDR2: ENHRY and SYGVKD.

The chain combines TRBV6-5 with TRBJ1-5, with D hard to call. The germline gives CDR1 MNHEY, CDR2 SVGAGI. This CDR3 is 12 amino acids long. The V end was cut by 4 bases, the J end by 9 bases, with 10 bases between. The CDR3 loop reads CASSSTAWPQHF. For the CDR3, the DNA is TGTGCCAGCAGTTCCACCGCTTGGCCCCAGCATTTT.